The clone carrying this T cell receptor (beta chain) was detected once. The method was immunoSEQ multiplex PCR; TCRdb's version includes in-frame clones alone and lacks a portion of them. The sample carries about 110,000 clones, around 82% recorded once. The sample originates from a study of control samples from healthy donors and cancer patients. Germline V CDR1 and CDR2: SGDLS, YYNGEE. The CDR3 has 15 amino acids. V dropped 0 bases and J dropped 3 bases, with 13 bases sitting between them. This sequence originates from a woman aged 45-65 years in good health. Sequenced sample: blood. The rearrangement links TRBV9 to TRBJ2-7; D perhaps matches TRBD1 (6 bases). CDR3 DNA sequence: TGTGCCAGCAGCGTAGCAGACAGGCTTAACTACGAGCAGTACTTC. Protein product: CASSVADRLNYEQYF.